This T cell receptor beta chain was obtained from a study of T cells in women clearing cervical HPV infection. Study at large: Controls gave blood once infection was undetectable; cases at lesion identification.

Study-wide points: CIN3+ cases had significantly higher TCR richness than controls; evenness did not differ. Controls had more TRBV6-7 (approximately 0.15%) than cases (approximately 0.11%).

On this clone: Its target is unknown. The read terminates 3 residues before the CDR3 end, so the remaining end is supplied by the germline J gene.

The germline V gene has CDR1 SGHNT and CDR2 YYREEE (reference sequence). V was pared by 3 bases and J by 3 bases, with 6 bases between. This CDR3 spans 12 amino acids. Average input was around 1,200 ng genomic DNA for immunoSEQ TCR beta CDR3 amplification. Libraries were prepared by immunoSEQ multiplex PCR; TCRdb keeps only in-frame clonotypes and omits some of them. This sample's table reports around 44,000 clones. The chain has TRBV5-4 and TRBJ1-1; D unclear. The clonotype was recovered from a woman aged 18-70 years with a cervical HPV16 infection that either progressed to CIN3+ or cleared (not recorded which). Sequencing input: blood buffy coat. This CDR3 is CASSYGDTEAFF. The sequenced CDR3 bases are TGTGCCAGCAGCTACGGGGACACTGAA.